These T cell receptor beta chains were read from a single sample in a study of blood T cells in healthy people across ages. From the 5' RACE reads, TCRdb called clonotypes with MiXCR, one entry per CDR3 protein. The sample contains approximately 780,000 distinct CDR3 sequences, 20% to 30% of which appear only once. This sample was shared with a second study, whose subject was T cells of mothers and their children.

Sequencing was carried out using blood. These TCRs come from a boy younger than 18 in good health. Each CDR3 is given with its conserved first and last residue. The D gene is left open where the match is weak. Not all rows give a size; the values are once, few, many and, for expanded clones, a class.

>TRBJ2-7|TRBV5-1|-|-
TGCGCCAGCAGCTTGACCGGACTCCTCTCCTACGAGCAGTACTTC
CASSLTGLLSYEQYF
>TRBJ2-7|TRBV12-3/TRBV12-4|-|-
TGTGCCAGCAATCAGGGGCCCACTTTAGAGCAGTACTTC
CASNQGPTLEQYF
>TRBJ2-3|TRBV9|-|few
TGTGCCAGCAGCGGGGGGGCGATAAGCACAGATACGCAGTATTTT
CASSGGAISTDTQYF
>TRBJ1-6|TRBV7-9|-|-
TGTGCCAGCAGCTTGGGCGACTTCAAAACCCCTTCACCCCTCCACTTT
CASSLGDFKTPSPLHF
>TRBJ1-2|TRBV25-1|-|-
TGTGCCAGCCGTTCCCACGGCTACACCTTC
CASRSHGYTF
>TRBJ2-3|TRBV29-1|-|-
TGCAGCGTCAGTAGGGACCAACAACAGCAAGATACGCAGTATTTT
CSVSRDQQQQDTQYF
>TRBJ2-7|TRBV28|-|-
TGTGCCAGCAGTTTTTCCCTACTGGGCTCCTACGAGCAGTACTTC
CASSFSLLGSYEQYF
>TRBJ2-5|TRBV4-2|TRBD2|many
TGTGCCAGCAGCCAGGGAGGAAGCGTGGGAGGGGAGACCCAGTACTTC
CASSQGGSVGGETQYF
>TRBJ2-1|TRBV27|TRBD2|-
TGTGCCAGCAGGACGGGGGGGCACCTAGGTGAGCAGTTCTTC
CASRTGGHLGEQFF
>TRBJ2-3|TRBV5-1|TRBD2|-
TGCGCCAGCAGCTTAGCGGGGGCTTCACGATCAGATACGCAGTATTTT
CASSLAGASRSDTQYF
>TRBJ2-5|TRBV9|TRBD2|-
TGTGCCAGCAGCGTAGATGGGCGGGAGATACAAGAGACCCAGTACTTC
CASSVDGREIQETQYF
>TRBJ1-1|TRBV6-1|-|-
TGTGCCAGCAGTGCCCATCCGGAGAACACTGAAGCTTTCTTT
CASSAHPENTEAFF
>TRBJ2-7|TRBV20-1|TRBD1|few
TGCAGTGCTAGAGATCGCGGGACAGGGTCTTTCGTTCAGTACTTC
CSARDRGTGSFVQYF
>TRBJ2-1|TRBV25-1|-|few
TGTGCCAGCAGTGATTTACCCCTCATGGGCAATGAGCAGTTCTTC
CASSDLPLMGNEQFF